This T cell receptor (beta chain) derives from a study of PD-1 blockade in classical Hodgkin lymphoma (TCRdb year 2020). With regard to the full study: Nivolumab dosing was 3 mg/kg intravenously every 2 weeks, continuing until either disease progression or unacceptable toxicity. The study used TCR beta sequencing and CyTOF to define a peripheral blood immune signature of response to PD-1 blockade in classical Hodgkin lymphoma. What the authors observed across the whole study: The study covered only a single clinical trial cohort, and the causes of the repertoire differences, possibly disease activity or prior therapy, were still not defined. Lower diversity was seen in patients whose nivolumab began less than 1 year after ASCT, and these patients were left out of later analyses so that immune reconstitution would not confound the results. Newly diagnosed patients were reported to have lower baseline TCR diversity than healthy donors, and relapsed/refractory patients were reported to have lower baseline TCR diversity still. CD4+ but not CD8+ TCR diversity rose significantly by C4D1 (p=0.0027 vs p=0.16), most apparent in complete responders (p=0.02). Among trial patients, those achieving complete response had baseline diversity similar to that of newly diagnosed patients, while diversity was significantly lower in partial responders and progressors.

Genomic DNA was extracted with the Qiagen DNeasy kit from unsorted PBMCs and from negatively selected CD4+ and CD8+ fractions. Using primers that anneal to V and J segments, immunoSEQ multiplex PCR amplified the TCR beta CDR3 regions. A synthetic immune receptor repertoire was used to minimize amplification bias, and any remaining bias was removed computationally after sequencing. In the paper's pipeline: Custom Python scripts were used to quantify repertoire diversity as the Shannon entropy index. Unsorted, CD4+ and CD8+ repertoires were examined separately, except in combined analyses, for which CD4+ and CD8+ sequences were merged in silico. Clonal expansion was defined as a frequency increase of at least 2-fold after treatment compared with C1D1, and clones undetected at baseline were assigned a pseudocount of 0.5. Singleton clones were defined as clones with 0 or 1 copy at C1D1, and non-singleton clones were defined as clones with 2 or more copies. Clones expanded in unsorted samples were labelled as CD4+, CD8+ or unknown by matching protein sequences in sorted samples from the same patient. Wilcoxon tests were applied to paired samples to test diversity changes from C1D1 to C4D1. TCRdb obtained this table from immuneACCESS and retained in-frame rearrangements with V and J assigned. These tables miss some clones; where compared with another copy, unresolved V genes account for less than half of the shortfall, and the remainder is unexplained. D and trimming were read from the DNA, whereas the V and J calls and clone size are those reported in that table. This sample lists around 34,000 clones; approximately 92% were detected once. The ten largest clones take up about 0.24% of the sample.

What the time point label conveys for this sample: cycle 1 day 1 (C1D1), immediately before nivolumab initiation. Every trial patient had relapsed after autologous stem cell transplantation, and cohorts A, B and C differed in prior brentuximab vedotin exposure. CD4+ T cells were purified from thawed PBMCs by magnetic negative selection with a Miltenyi CD4+ T cell isolation kit. A total of about 51 patients with relapsed/refractory classical Hodgkin lymphoma made up the trial cohort, and each patient's best overall response was complete response, partial response or progressive disease. In the multi-cohort phase II CheckMate 205 trial, trial patients received single-agent nivolumab. An independent review committee assessed best overall response using the 2007 International Working Group response criteria. Trial PBMCs were collected immediately before nivolumab initiation (C1D1) and during therapy at cycle 2 day 1 and cycle 4 day 1. After peripheral blood was drawn into 8 mL Vacutainer Cell Preparation Tubes, PBMCs were isolated by centrifugation and then cryopreserved. Purified CD4+ and CD8+ fractions were prepared only for cases where an additional PBMC sample was available. Magnetically labelled cells were removed on LS columns in a quadroMACS separator, and the flow-through was collected as the purified fraction.

Concerning this clone itself: Its antigen specificity is not known. The record has no base qualities; no much larger clone is one base away.

Including cysteine and phenylalanine, the CDR3 has 14 amino acids. Only the CDR3 DNA stays, 42 bases, in frame from base 1. At the junction V is shortened by 0 bases and J by 3 bases, with 9 bases in between. The germline V gene specifies SGHRS as CDR1 and YFSETQ as CDR2. The sample here was CD4+ T cells from blood, taken at baseline. The chain uses TRBV5-1 and TRBJ1-1; the D gene identity is not certain. This TCR was recovered from a human donor with classical Hodgkin lymphoma. The sequenced DNA: TGCGCCAGCAGCTTGGAATCCCCCCACACTGAAGCTTTCTTT. This codes for CASSLESPHTEAFF.